This T cell receptor beta chain was retrieved from a study of Ad26.COV2.S vaccination and SARS-CoV-2 variants. Regarding the study as a whole: Total responses of T cells may have been underestimated by the analyses of TCR breadth and depth.

As to treatment: roughly 19 received Ad26.COV2.S at low or high dose, single or two shots; 5 received placebo; per-sample allocation not given. Day 63 following the first vaccine or placebo injection was when the samples were taken. CDR3 length equals 15 residues. V lost 5 bases and J lost 4, with 17 bases in between. CDR1 is MDHEN, CDR2 SYDVKM, per germline. Using immunoSEQ multiplex PCR, the repertoire was profiled, and TCRdb retains in-frame clones only, with some absent. The sample lists 450,000 to 550,000 clones, roughly 87% occurring once. Of note for this clone: Its antigen remains unknown.

This sample comprised peripheral blood, obtained in a trial of Ad26.COV2.S vaccine versus placebo. The rearrangement uses TRBV28 and TRBJ1-1, with D tentatively TRBD1 (5 bases). The clonotype was recovered from a person between 18 and 65 years old who received the Ad26.COV2.S COVID-19 vaccine or a placebo. DNA for the CDR3: TGTGCCAGCAGTCCGCGGGGGGGGTCTAGCACTGAAGCTTTCTTT. Translation gives CASSPRGGSSTEAFF.